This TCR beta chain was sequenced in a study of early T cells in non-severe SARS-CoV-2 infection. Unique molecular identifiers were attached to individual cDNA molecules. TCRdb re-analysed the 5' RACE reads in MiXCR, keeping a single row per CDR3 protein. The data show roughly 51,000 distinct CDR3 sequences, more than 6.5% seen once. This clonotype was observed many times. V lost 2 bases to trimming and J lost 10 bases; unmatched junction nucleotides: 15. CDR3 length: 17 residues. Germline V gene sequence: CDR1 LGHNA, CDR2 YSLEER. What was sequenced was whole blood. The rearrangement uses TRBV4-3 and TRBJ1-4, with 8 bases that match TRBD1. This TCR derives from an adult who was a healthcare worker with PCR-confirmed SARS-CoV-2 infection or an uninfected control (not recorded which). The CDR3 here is CASSQHYSDREEGKLFF. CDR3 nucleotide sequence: TGCGCCAGCAGCCAACATTACTCGGACAGGGAGGAGGGAAAACTGTTTTTT.